Many counts were recorded for the clone carrying this TCR beta chain. Antigen: not known. A process of 5'RACE template switching, which added a universal primer site and UMIs, was used to make TCR cDNA. Each CDR3 protein is one row after TCRdb ran MiXCR on the 5' RACE reads. The sample lists around 320,000 distinct CDR3 sequences; 3.5% to 4.5% were seen once. The data were taken from a study of T cells after yellow fever vaccination. General study points: Compared with primary, the secondary response was weaker and peaked at day 5, not 15. In post-booster samples, most primary-vaccination clones reappeared (roughly 96% CD4, around 87% CD8). Across the CD4 and CD8 compartments, a small share of clonotypes was present in both.

The CDR3 length is 14 residues. The germline V and J ends were trimmed by 5 bases and 4 bases, with 14 bases remaining between them. Germline values: CDR1 MNHNS, CDR2 SASEGT. V and J are TRBV6-1 and TRBJ1-1; perhaps TRBD1 as D (6 bases). This receptor was identified in a man aged 18 to 35 who received the YFV17D yellow fever vaccine. The sample consisted of PBMCs, taken 15 days after the yellow fever booster vaccination. CDR3 region: CASSTEGGATEAFF. DNA for the CDR3: TGTGCCAGCAGTACCGAGGGGGGGGCCACTGAAGCTTTCTTT.